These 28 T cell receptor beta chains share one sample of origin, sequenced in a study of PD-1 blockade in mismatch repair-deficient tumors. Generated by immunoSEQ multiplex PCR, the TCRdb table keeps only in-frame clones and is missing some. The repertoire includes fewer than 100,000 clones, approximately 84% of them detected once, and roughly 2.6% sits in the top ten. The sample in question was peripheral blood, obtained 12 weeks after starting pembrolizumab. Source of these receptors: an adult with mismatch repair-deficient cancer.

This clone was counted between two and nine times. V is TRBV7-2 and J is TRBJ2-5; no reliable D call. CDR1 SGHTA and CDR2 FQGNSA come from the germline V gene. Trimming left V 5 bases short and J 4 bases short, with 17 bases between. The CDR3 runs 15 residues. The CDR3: CASSRLVGLGETQYF. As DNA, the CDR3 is TGTGCCAGCAGCAGACTCGTCGGGCTGGGAGAGACCCAGTACTTC. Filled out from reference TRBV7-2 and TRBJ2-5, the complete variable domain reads GAGVSQSPSNKVTEKGKDVELRCDPISGHTALYWYRQSLGQGLEFLIYFQGNSAPDKSGLPSDRFSAERTGGSVSTLTIQRTQQEDSAVYLCASSRLVGLGETQYFGPGTRLLVL.

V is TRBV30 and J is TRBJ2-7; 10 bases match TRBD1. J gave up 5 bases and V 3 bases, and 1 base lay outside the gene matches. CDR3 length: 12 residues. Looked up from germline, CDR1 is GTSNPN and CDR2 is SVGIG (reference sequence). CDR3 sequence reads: CAWRTGGDEQYF. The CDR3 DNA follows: TGTGCCTGGAGGACAGGGGGCGACGAGCAGTACTTC.

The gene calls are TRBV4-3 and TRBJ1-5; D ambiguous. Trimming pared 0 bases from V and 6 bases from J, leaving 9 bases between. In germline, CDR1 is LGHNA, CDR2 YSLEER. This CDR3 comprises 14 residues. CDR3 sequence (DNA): TGCGCCAGCAGCCAAGATTTGGGGTCTCAGCCCCAGCATTTT. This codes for CASSQDLGSQPQHF.

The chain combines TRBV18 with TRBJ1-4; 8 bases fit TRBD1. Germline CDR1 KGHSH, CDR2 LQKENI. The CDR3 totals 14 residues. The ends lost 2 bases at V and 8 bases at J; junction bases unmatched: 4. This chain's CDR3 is CASSPNRGAEKLFF. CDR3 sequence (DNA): TGTGCCAGCTCACCAAACAGGGGGGCCGAAAAACTGTTTTTT.

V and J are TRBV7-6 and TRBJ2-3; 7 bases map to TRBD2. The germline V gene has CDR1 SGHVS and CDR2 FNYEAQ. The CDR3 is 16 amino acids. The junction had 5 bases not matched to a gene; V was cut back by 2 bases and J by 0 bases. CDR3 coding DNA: TGTGCCAGCAGCTTACGGGATAGCGGGAGCACAGATACGCAGTATTTT. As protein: CASSLRDSGSTDTQYF. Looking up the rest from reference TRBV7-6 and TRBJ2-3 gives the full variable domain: GAGVSQSPRYKVTKRGQDVALRCDPISGHVSLYWYRQALGQGPEFLTYFNYEAQQDKSGLPNDRFSAERPEGSISTLTIQRTEQRDSAMYRCASSLRDSGSTDTQYFGPGTRLTVL.

DNA of the CDR3: TGTGCCAGCAGCGTTGGCGGGCAGATTGGGCGGACCCAGTACTTC. This encodes CASSVGGQIGRTQYF. This chain connects TRBV5-6 to TRBJ2-5, with a weak D call TRBD2 (5 bases). The CDR3 contains 15 residues. Between the trimmed V and J ends, which lost 4 bases and 7 bases, there was a span of 20 bases. Germline V lookup: CDR1 SGHDT, CDR2 YYEEEE.

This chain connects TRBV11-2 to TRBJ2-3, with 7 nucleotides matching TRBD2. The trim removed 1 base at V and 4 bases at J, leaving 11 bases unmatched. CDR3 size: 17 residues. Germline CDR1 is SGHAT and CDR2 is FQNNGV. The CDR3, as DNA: TGTGCCAGCAGCTTAGGGGTCGCGGGGGTCGGGGCAGATACGCAGTATTTT. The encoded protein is CASSLGVAGVGADTQYF.

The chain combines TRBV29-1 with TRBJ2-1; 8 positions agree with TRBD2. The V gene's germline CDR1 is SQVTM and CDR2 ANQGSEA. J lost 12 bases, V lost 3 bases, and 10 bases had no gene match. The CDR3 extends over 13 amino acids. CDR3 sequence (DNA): TGCAGCGTTGACGGAACGGGGGGGGCCCGGCAGTTCTTC. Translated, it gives CSVDGTGGARQFF.

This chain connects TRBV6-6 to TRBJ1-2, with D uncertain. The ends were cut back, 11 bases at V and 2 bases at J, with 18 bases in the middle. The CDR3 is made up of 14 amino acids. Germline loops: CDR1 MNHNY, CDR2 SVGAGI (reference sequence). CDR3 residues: CAAAGQVGNYGYTF. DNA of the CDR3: TGTGCCGCCGCTGGGCAGGTGGGGAACTATGGCTACACCTTC.

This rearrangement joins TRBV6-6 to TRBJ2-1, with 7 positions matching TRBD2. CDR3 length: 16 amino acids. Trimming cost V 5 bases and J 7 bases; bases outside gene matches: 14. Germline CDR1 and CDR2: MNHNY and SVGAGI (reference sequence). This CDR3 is CASSPTSGSSGNEQFF. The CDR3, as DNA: TGTGCCAGCAGTCCCACCTCGGGGTCTAGCGGTAATGAGCAGTTCTTC.

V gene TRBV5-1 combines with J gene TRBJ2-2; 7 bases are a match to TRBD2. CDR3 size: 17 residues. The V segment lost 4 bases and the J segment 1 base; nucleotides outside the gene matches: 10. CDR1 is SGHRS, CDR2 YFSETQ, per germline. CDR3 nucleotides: TGCGCCAGCAGCGCCCCTAGGACTAGGGAGAACACCGGGGAGCTGTTTTTT. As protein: CASSAPRTRENTGELFF. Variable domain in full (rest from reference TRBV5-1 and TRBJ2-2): KAGVTQTPRYLIKTRGQQVTLSCSPISGHRSVSWYQQTPGQGLQFLFEYFSETQRNKGNFPGRFSGRQFSNSRSEMNVSTLELGDSALYLCASSAPRTRENTGELFFGEGSRLTVL.

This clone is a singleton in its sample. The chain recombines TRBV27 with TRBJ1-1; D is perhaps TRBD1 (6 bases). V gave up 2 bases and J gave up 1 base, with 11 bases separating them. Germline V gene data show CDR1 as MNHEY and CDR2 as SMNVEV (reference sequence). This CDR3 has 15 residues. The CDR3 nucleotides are TGTGCCAGCAGTTTAACGGGGACACCGAACACTGAAGCTTTCTTT. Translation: CASSLTGTPNTEAFF.

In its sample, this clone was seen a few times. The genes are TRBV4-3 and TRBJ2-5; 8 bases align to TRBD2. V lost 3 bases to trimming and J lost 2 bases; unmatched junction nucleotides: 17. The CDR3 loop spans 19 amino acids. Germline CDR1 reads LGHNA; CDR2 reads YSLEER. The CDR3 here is CASSQGLVWREERQETQYF. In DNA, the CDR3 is TGCGCCAGCAGCCAGGGACTTGTATGGCGGGAGGAGAGACAAGAGACCCAGTACTTC.

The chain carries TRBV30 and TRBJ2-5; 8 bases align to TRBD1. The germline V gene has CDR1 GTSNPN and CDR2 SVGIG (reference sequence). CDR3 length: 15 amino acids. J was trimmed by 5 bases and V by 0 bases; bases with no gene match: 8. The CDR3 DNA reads TGTGCCTGGAGTGTAGGTGGACAGGGTTACGAGACCCAGTACTTC. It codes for CAWSVGGQGYETQYF.

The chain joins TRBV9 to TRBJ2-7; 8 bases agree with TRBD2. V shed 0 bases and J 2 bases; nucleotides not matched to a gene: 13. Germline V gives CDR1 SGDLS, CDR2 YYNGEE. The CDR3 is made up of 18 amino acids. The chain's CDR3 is CASSVGLAGRDETYEQYF. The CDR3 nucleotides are TGTGCCAGCAGCGTAGGGCTAGCGGGCCGGGACGAAACCTACGAGCAGTACTTC.

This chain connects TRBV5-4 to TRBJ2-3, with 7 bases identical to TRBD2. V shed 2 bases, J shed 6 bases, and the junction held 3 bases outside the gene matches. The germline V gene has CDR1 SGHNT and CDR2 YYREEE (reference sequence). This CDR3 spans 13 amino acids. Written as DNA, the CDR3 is TGTGCCAGCAGCTTTGCGGGAGTGGATACGCAGTATTTT. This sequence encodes CASSFAGVDTQYF.

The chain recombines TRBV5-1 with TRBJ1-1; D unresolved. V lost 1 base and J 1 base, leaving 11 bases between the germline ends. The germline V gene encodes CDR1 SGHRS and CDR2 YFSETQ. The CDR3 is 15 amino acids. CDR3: CASSLRSSGNTEAFF. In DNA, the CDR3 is TGCGCCAGCAGCTTGCGAAGTTCAGGGAACACTGAAGCTTTCTTT. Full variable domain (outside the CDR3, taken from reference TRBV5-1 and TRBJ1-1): KAGVTQTPRYLIKTRGQQVTLSCSPISGHRSVSWYQQTPGQGLQFLFEYFSETQRNKGNFPGRFSGRQFSNSRSEMNVSTLELGDSALYLCASSLRSSGNTEAFFGQGTRLTVV.

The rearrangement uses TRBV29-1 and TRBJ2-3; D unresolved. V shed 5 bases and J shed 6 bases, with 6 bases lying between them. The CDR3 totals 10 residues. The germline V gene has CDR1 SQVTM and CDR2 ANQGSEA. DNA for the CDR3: TGCAGCGTTAGACTGGATACGCAGTATTTT. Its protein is CSVRLDTQYF.

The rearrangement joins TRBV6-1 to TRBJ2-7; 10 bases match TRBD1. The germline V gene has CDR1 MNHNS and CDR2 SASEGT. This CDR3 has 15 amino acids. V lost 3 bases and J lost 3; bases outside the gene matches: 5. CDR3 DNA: TGTGCCAGCAGTGACCGGGACAGGGGATTCTACGAGCAGTACTTC. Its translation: CASSDRDRGFYEQYF.

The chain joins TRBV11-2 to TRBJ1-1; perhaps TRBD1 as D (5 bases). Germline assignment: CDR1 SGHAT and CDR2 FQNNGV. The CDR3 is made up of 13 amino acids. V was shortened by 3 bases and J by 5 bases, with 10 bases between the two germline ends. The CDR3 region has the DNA TGTGCCAGCAGCTTGCAGGGTCTGACTGAAGCTTTCTTT. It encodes CASSLQGLTEAFF.

The CDR3: CASSGRQGYGYTF. CDR3 DNA sequence: TGTGCCAGCAGTGGGAGACAGGGGTATGGCTACACCTTC. V usage is TRBV27 and J usage is TRBJ1-2; 8 nucleotides match TRBD1. CDR1 and CDR2 (germline): MNHEY, SMNVEV (reference sequence). Trimming cost V 5 bases and J 5 bases; bases outside gene matches: 4. There are 13 residues in the CDR3.

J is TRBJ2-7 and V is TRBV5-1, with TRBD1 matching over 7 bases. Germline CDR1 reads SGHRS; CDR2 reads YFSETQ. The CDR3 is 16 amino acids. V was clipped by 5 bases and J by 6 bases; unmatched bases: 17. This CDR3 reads CASSFGQGQIRGEQYF. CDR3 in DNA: TGCGCCAGCAGTTTTGGCCAGGGACAGATTCGGGGCGAGCAGTACTTC.

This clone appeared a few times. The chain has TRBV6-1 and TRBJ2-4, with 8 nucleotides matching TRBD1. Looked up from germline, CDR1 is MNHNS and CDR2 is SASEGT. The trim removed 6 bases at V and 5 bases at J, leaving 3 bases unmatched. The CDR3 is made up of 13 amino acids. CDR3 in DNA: TGTGCCAGCAGAGGACAGGGCGAAAACATTCAGTACTTC. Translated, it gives CASRGQGENIQYF.

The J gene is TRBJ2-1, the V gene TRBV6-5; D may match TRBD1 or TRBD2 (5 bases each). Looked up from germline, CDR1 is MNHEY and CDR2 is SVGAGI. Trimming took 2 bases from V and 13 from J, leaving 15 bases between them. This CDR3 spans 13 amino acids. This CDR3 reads CASSYRGQASQFF. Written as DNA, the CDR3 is TGTGCCAGCAGTTACCGGGGCCAGGCTAGCCAGTTCTTC.

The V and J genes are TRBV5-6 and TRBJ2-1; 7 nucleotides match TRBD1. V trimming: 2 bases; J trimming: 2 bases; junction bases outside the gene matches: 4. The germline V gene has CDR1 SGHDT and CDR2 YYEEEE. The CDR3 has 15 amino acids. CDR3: CASSFTRGPYNEQFF. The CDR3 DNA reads TGTGCCAGCAGCTTCACGAGGGGGCCCTACAATGAGCAGTTCTTC.

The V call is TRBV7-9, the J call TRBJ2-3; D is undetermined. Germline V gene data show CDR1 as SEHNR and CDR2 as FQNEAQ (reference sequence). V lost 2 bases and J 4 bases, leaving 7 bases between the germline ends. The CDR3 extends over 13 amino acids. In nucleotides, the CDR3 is TGTGCCAGCAGCTTACTAGTTTCAGATACGCAGTATTTT. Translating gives CASSLLVSDTQYF.

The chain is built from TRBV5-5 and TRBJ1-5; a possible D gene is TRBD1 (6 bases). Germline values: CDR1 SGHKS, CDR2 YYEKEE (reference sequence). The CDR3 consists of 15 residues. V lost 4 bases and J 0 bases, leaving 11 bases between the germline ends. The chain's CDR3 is CASSAGTNSNQPQHF. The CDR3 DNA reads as TGTGCCAGCAGCGCCGGGACAAATAGCAATCAGCCCCAGCATTTT.

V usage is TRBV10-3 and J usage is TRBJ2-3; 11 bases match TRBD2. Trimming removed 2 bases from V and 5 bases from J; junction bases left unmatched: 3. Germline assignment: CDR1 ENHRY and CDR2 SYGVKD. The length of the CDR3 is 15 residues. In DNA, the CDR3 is TGTGCCATCAGTGAGCGGGGGACTAGCGGAGATACGCAGTATTTT. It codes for CAISERGTSGDTQYF.